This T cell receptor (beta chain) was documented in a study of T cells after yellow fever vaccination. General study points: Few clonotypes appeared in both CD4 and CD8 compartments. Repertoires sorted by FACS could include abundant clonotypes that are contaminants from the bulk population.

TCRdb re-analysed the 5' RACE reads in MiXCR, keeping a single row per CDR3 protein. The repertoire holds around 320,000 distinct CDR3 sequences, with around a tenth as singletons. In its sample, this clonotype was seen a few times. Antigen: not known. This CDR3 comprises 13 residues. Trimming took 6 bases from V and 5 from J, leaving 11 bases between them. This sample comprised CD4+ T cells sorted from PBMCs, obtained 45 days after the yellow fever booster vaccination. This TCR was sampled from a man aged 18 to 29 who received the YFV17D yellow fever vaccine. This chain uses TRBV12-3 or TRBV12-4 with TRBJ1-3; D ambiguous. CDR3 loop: CASSLERRNTIYF. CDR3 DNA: TGTGCCAGCAGCCTAGAGAGGCGAAACACCATATATTTT.